This record looks at one TCR beta chain sequence and its context. Its antigen is still unknown. Base-call qualities are not available, and no considerably larger clone is one nucleotide away. Other DNA sequences within the sample encode an identical CDR3. The data were obtained in a study of shared clonotypes between healthy human individuals (dated by TCRdb to about 2020). Looking at the study overall: The cohort comprised a couple of women and a few men aged 18 to 49 years. Per donor, three plates each were used for CD4 naive and CD4 memory, two for CD8 naive, and one for CD8 memory. To estimate repertoire size and how much clonotypes are shared between individuals, the study performed deep sequencing of blood TCR repertoires from about 5 healthy adults. To increase sequencing depth and limit assay-specific biases, different laboratories used diverse techniques to prepare libraries and sequence TCR repertoires. Per donor, leukapheresis produced somewhere between about 0.85 and 9.5 billion PBMCs.

The paper's findings and limits, for the study overall: Even with the large sequencing depth, rarefaction of the sorted-subset datasets indicated that sequencing was incomplete. Sharing across several donors was observed for around 5% of naive CD4, about 4% of naive CD8, about 2.3% of memory CD4, and over 0.3% of memory CD8 clonotypes. Pairwise subsampling indicated that sequencing depth was expected to affect the degree of clonotype sharing among donors. Because the study included a small number of donors, the genetic and exposure-history diversity represented was limited. Estimated clonotype richness was generally larger for naive than for memory subsets. Compared with non-shared clonotypes, the clonotypes found in all four sorted-subset donors had higher generation probabilities. Sampling was restricted to blood, and TCR repertoires in tissues likely differ from the TCR repertoires found in blood.

From a lookup of the germline V gene (reference sequence), CDR1 and CDR2 are PRHDT and FYEKMQ. The junction carries 9 bases between V and J, which are trimmed by 6 bases and 0 bases respectively. The CDR3 spans 13 residues, from the cysteine through the phenylalanine. The DNA shown is the 39-base CDR3, in frame from base 1. Using the deep immunoSEQ assay, multiplex PCR amplified TCR CDR3 regions from genomic DNA. Genomic DNA extracted from each cell subset was distributed evenly over all wells of several immunoSEQ 96-well plates, and each plate served as one replicate. For sorted subsets, approximately 210 ng of genomic DNA, equivalent to around 29,000 T cell genomes, went into each replicate PCR. Purified libraries were quantified with a Qubit 3.0 fluorometer, sized on a Bioanalyzer 2100, and re-quantified with the KAPA Library Quantification kit. A separate single-read 150-cycle Illumina NextSeq 550 flow cell was used to sequence each immunoSEQ 96-well plate. In the paper's pipeline: The immunoSEQ output contained only junctional sequences without quality scores, so filtering could not match that applied to full-length reads. To assign V/J genes and CDR3, sequences were annotated using PyIR, a Python wrapper for IgBLAST v1.9, with IMGT germline references. Reads were filtered out if the reads had weak V/J assignments (E-value above 1e-6), no CDR3, stop codons, out-of-frame junctions, or ambiguous translated residues. V3J clonotypes were defined as sequences sharing an identical inferred V gene, J gene, and CDR3 amino acid sequence. To compute the percentage overlap between repertoires, the number of shared unique clonotypes was divided by the size of the smaller repertoire. Richness of each repertoire was evaluated using RTK rarefaction, the Chao1 estimator, and Recon v2.1 estimates of unobserved clonotypes. Generation probabilities for all TCRbeta clonotypes obtained by the gDNA method from a handful of donors were computed using OLGA. The clones in this table, taken by TCRdb from immuneACCESS, are in-frame only. Not every clone is retained; where verified, under half of the shortfall comes from an unresolved V gene, and the cause of the rest is unknown. For V, J and clone size, that table is used; D and trimming come from the DNA. For this sample there are millions of clones; approximately 95% appear just once. The top ten clones comprise around 1.1% of the sample.

For the CD8 naive samples, CD45RO-negative cells were positively selected for CCR7, yielding a CD45RA+CCR7+ population from which TemRA cells were excluded. The donors were healthy, HIV-negative adults with no recently reported acute infections or vaccinations. Only Caucasian adults living in Nashville, Tennessee, USA were represented among the donors. Blood was collected by leukapheresis, and PBMCs were isolated by Ficoll-Histopaque density gradient centrifugation and then cryopreserved in liquid nitrogen vapor phase. Analytical flow cytometry was used to check the purity and quantity of each magnetically sorted T cell population. From each sorted fraction, genomic DNA was isolated and quantified by UV absorbance on a Nanodrop 2000c.

This TCR came from a man younger than 30 in good health. The sequencing sample was made of naive CD8+ T cells sorted from blood. The intended sense of this specimen's cell subset or site label: CD45RA+CCR7+. The rearranged segments are TRBV13 and TRBJ2-7; the D gene is not confidently resolved. The CDR3 loop reads CASSPLSSYEQYF. The nucleotide sequence is given as TGTGCCAGCAGTCCCCTGTCCTCCTACGAGCAGTACTTC.